What follows are 3 T cell receptor beta chains derived from one specimen sequenced in a study of Tregs in tolerant kidney transplant recipients (dated by TCRdb to between 2018 and 2021). Library construction relied on the immunoSEQ multiplex PCR assay. TCRdb retrieved this table from immuneACCESS and kept in-frame rearrangements only. Not all clones are present; in checked studies, unresolved V genes account for under half, and no reason is known for the remainder. The sample table holds about 83,000 clones, of which less than 98% were seen once. The ten largest clones capture roughly 0.59% of the sample. The sample's time point label is to be understood as: blood sample drawn before combined kidney and bone marrow transplant. The sample was CD4+ T cells from blood, taken before the transplant. The receptors here all came from a human donor who received a combined kidney and bone marrow transplant.

This chain links TRBV10-3 with TRBJ1-1; D not resolved. The CDR3 loop spans 13 amino acids. V was pared by 2 bases and J by 0 bases, with 4 bases between. Germline CDR1 reads ENHRY; CDR2 reads SYGVKD. The CDR3 is CAISEQVNTEAFF. The CDR3 bases are TGTGCCATCAGTGAGCAGGTGAACACTGAAGCTTTCTTT.

The V and J genes are TRBV19 and TRBJ2-1, with 9 bases identical to TRBD2. Germline assignment: CDR1 LNHDA and CDR2 SQIVND (reference sequence). This CDR3 has 17 residues. Trimming at V came to 4 bases and at J to 9 bases, leaving 16 bases not matched to a gene. For the CDR3, the DNA is TGTGCCAGTAGTAGCCTAGCGGGATATATGAGGGTTGTTGAGCAGTTCTTC. Residues: CASSSLAGYMRVVEQFF.

The chain carries TRBV27 and TRBJ1-1; no firm D call. Trimming pared 3 bases from V and 5 bases from J, leaving 13 bases between. Germline CDR1 reads MNHEY; CDR2 reads SMNVEV (reference sequence). The CDR3 is 14 residues long. The CDR3 DNA reads as TGTGCCAGCAGTTTTGTGTGGTTACAGACTGAAGCTTTCTTT. This encodes CASSFVWLQTEAFF.